This T cell receptor beta chain came from a study of blood T cell repertoires in COVID-19. Study at large: Some COVID-19 samples were acute and others convalescent; all came from the United States, Italy and Spain.

V lost 5 bases, J lost 3 bases, and 11 bases lay in between. Looked up from germline, CDR1 is SGHDT and CDR2 is YYEEEE. This CDR3 is 13 amino acids long. As processed by the authors: From reference gene primer amplification, estimates of nucleated cell counts were derived. TCRdb's table, derived via immunoSEQ multiplex PCR, lists solely in-frame clones and lacks some. V and J calls and clone size come straight from that table; D and trimming were deduced from the DNA. The sample has around 200,000 clones, 80% to 90% seen once. This receptor was obtained from a human donor with active or convalescent COVID-19. The donor label of this sample is uncertain. The V gene is TRBV5-6, the J gene TRBJ1-2; D perhaps matches TRBD1 (5 bases). Sequencing was performed on peripheral blood. The CDR3 protein is CASSRAGHYGYTF. CDR3 DNA: TGTGCCAGCAGTCGGGCGGGGCACTATGGCTACACCTTC. Full variable domain (rest looked up from reference TRBV5-6 and TRBJ1-2): DAGVTQSPTHLIKTRGQQVTLRCSPKSGHDTVSWYQQALGQGPQFIFQYYEEEERQRGNFPDRFSGHQFPNYSSELNVNALLLGDSALYLCASSRAGHYGYTFGSGTRLTVV.